This TCR beta chain appears in the sequencing data of a study of cytomegalovirus exposure and HLA in healthy donors. Overall study findings and caveats: Researchers reportedly found TCR beta sequences accurately predicted most subjects' HLA-A and HLA-B alleles. Upon later analysis, TCR association rates were observed to vary by HLA locus, being highest for DRB1 and lowest for HLA-C.

Regarding this clone: The antigen remains undetermined.

The PCR had 60 Vbeta and 13 Jbeta primers. Only in-frame clones appear in the TCRdb table, and some are missing; sequencing was by immunoSEQ multiplex PCR. The profile shows 200,000 to 250,000 clones, about 70% of them singletons. Trimming shortened V by 0 bases and J by 1 base, and 13 bases separated the two germline ends. Germline CDR1 and CDR2: SGHNT and YYREEE (reference sequence). This CDR3 region has 16 residues. V gene TRBV5-4 combines with J gene TRBJ1-1; a weak D match, TRBD1 (6 bases). The sequencing input was PBMCs. This sequence was found in a woman aged 30 to 39 in good health and CMV-seronegative. DNA for the CDR3: TGTGCCAGCAGCTTGGGGGGGGGCAGGGGGAACACTGAAGCTTTCTTT. Translation: CASSLGGGRGNTEAFF. The whole variable domain, filled in from reference TRBV5-4 and TRBJ1-1, reads ETGVTQSPTHLIKTRGQQVTLRCSSQSGHNTVSWYQQALGQGPQFIFQYYREEENGRGNFPPRFSGLQFPNYSSELNVNALELDDSALYLCASSLGGGRGNTEAFFGQGTRLTVV.